Listed below are T cell receptor beta chains from one sample, sequenced in a study of CD8+ T cells in alopecia areata. The repertoire was sequenced with immunoSEQ multiplex PCR; TCRdb's copy has only in-frame clones and lacks some. This table holds 75,000 to 100,000 clones, around two fifths found once. Material for sequencing was CD4+ T cells sorted from blood. Receptors originate from a human donor with alopecia areata. The CDR3 runs from the conserved cysteine through the conserved F or W. Each record gives: D gene, clone size, J gene, V gene, CDR3 protein, CDR3 DNA. A D gene is named only where the DNA matches it firmly. Clone size is shown for a subset of rows, as once, few, many or a class of expanded clone.

D gene: NA; clone size: NA; J gene: TRBJ2-1; V gene: TRBV15; CDR3 protein: CATSRAGDEQFF; CDR3 DNA: TGTGCCACCAGCAGAGCCGGGGATGAGCAGTTCTTC
D gene: NA; clone size: NA; J gene: TRBJ2-6; V gene: TRBV29-1; CDR3 protein: CSVEEASGANVLTF; CDR3 DNA: TGCAGCGTTGAGGAAGCCTCTGGGGCCAACGTCCTGACTTTC
D gene: TRBD1; clone size: NA; J gene: TRBJ1-5; V gene: TRBV2; CDR3 protein: CASSEAGGSDNQPQHF; CDR3 DNA: TGTGCCAGCAGTGAAGCAGGGGGCTCCGACAATCAGCCCCAGCATTTT
D gene: TRBD2; clone size: NA; J gene: TRBJ2-3; V gene: TRBV30; CDR3 protein: CAWGLVPDTQYF; CDR3 DNA: TGTGCCTGGGGACTAGTTCCAGATACGCAGTATTTT
D gene: NA; clone size: few; J gene: TRBJ1-6; V gene: TRBV9; CDR3 protein: CASSVAGYPPLHF; CDR3 DNA: TGTGCCAGCAGCGTAGCCGGTTACCCACCCCTCCACTTT
D gene: NA; clone size: NA; J gene: TRBJ2-3; V gene: TRBV2; CDR3 protein: CASSEYSSDTQYF; CDR3 DNA: TGTGCCAGCAGTGAGTACAGCTCAGATACGCAGTATTTT
D gene: NA; clone size: NA; J gene: TRBJ2-3; V gene: TRBV7-2; CDR3 protein: CASSQGAASDTQYF; CDR3 DNA: TGTGCCAGCAGCCAAGGGGCGGCCTCAGATACGCAGTATTTT
D gene: NA; clone size: NA; J gene: TRBJ2-3; V gene: TRBV2; CDR3 protein: CASSRGLTDTQYF; CDR3 DNA: TGTGCCTCCTCGAGAGGGCTCACAGATACGCAGTATTTT
D gene: NA; clone size: once; J gene: TRBJ2-1; V gene: TRBV20-1; CDR3 protein: CSAPKQGEQFF; CDR3 DNA: TGCAGTGCCCCCAAACAGGGAGAGCAGTTCTTC
D gene: TRBD2; clone size: NA; J gene: TRBJ2-3; V gene: TRBV30; CDR3 protein: CAWSIGGGDTDTQYF; CDR3 DNA: TGTGCCTGGAGTATCGGCGGGGGGGACACAGATACGCAGTATTTT
D gene: NA; clone size: once; J gene: TRBJ2-5; V gene: TRBV29-1; CDR3 protein: CSVEESQAETQYF; CDR3 DNA: TGCAGCGTTGAAGAAAGCCAGGCGGAGACCCAGTACTTC
D gene: TRBD2; clone size: NA; J gene: TRBJ2-1; V gene: TRBV9; CDR3 protein: CASSVVPSGYNEQFF; CDR3 DNA: TGTGCCAGCAGCGTAGTTCCTAGCGGCTACAATGAGCAGTTCTTC
D gene: TRBD1; clone size: NA; J gene: TRBJ2-7; V gene: TRBV5-6; CDR3 protein: CASSWDSEQYF; CDR3 DNA: TGTGCCAGCAGCTGGGACAGCGAGCAGTACTTC
D gene: TRBD1; clone size: few; J gene: TRBJ1-1; V gene: TRBV29-1; CDR3 protein: CSSRTGNTEAFF; CDR3 DNA: TGCAGCTCAAGGACAGGGAACACTGAAGCTTTCTTT
D gene: NA; clone size: NA; J gene: TRBJ1-1; V gene: TRBV30; CDR3 protein: CAWRAGSNTEAFF; CDR3 DNA: TGTGCCTGGAGGGCGGGCAGCAACACTGAAGCTTTCTTT
D gene: NA; clone size: once; J gene: TRBJ2-3; V gene: TRBV11-3; CDR3 protein: CASSLVLPFGLTSSTDTQYF; CDR3 DNA: TGTGCCAGCAGCTTAGTACTCCCCTTCGGGTTAACGTCTAGCACAGATACGCAGTATTTT
D gene: TRBD1; clone size: NA; J gene: TRBJ1-1; V gene: TRBV29-1; CDR3 protein: CSVLRGQGNTEAFF; CDR3 DNA: TGCAGCGTTTTGAGGGGACAGGGGAACACTGAAGCTTTCTTT
D gene: NA; clone size: NA; J gene: TRBJ2-2; V gene: TRBV29-1; CDR3 protein: CSVFWGNTGELFF; CDR3 DNA: TGCAGCGTTTTCTGGGGGAACACCGGGGAGCTGTTTTTT
D gene: NA; clone size: NA; J gene: TRBJ2-7; V gene: TRBV29-1; CDR3 protein: CSVVGGGEQYF; CDR3 DNA: TGCAGCGTTGTCGGGGGCGGCGAGCAGTACTTC
D gene: TRBD1; clone size: few; J gene: TRBJ2-7; V gene: TRBV28; CDR3 protein: CASTSPGQSYEQYF; CDR3 DNA: TGTGCCAGCACGTCACCGGGACAGAGCTACGAGCAGTACTTC
D gene: NA; clone size: NA; J gene: TRBJ1-1; V gene: TRBV2; CDR3 protein: CASSEARGTEAFF; CDR3 DNA: TGTGCCAGCAGTGAAGCCCGGGGTACTGAAGCTTTCTTT
D gene: NA; clone size: NA; J gene: TRBJ1-2; V gene: TRBV28; CDR3 protein: CASSFRDGYTF; CDR3 DNA: TGTGCCAGCAGTTTCCGAGATGGCTACACCTTC
D gene: NA; clone size: NA; J gene: TRBJ2-6; V gene: TRBV7-9; CDR3 protein: CAIWYGGRSSGANVLTF; CDR3 DNA: TGTGCCATCTGGTATGGGGGCCGATCCTCTGGGGCCAACGTCCTGACTTTC
D gene: NA; clone size: few; J gene: TRBJ2-5; V gene: TRBV19; CDR3 protein: CASSPRLGAQETQYF; CDR3 DNA: TGTGCCAGTAGTCCCCGTCTGGGAGCCCAAGAGACCCAGTACTTC
D gene: NA; clone size: NA; J gene: TRBJ2-3; V gene: TRBV4-3; CDR3 protein: CASSQGGSLDTQYF; CDR3 DNA: TGCGCCAGCAGCCAAGGGGGTAGTCTAGATACGCAGTATTTT
D gene: NA; clone size: NA; J gene: TRBJ1-1; V gene: TRBV29-1; CDR3 protein: CSVAGGDTEAFF; CDR3 DNA: TGCAGCGTCGCCGGGGGCGACACTGAAGCTTTCTTT
D gene: NA; clone size: NA; J gene: TRBJ2-2; V gene: TRBV30; CDR3 protein: CAWSKPGSTGELFF; CDR3 DNA: TGTGCCTGGAGTAAGCCAGGGAGCACCGGGGAGCTGTTTTTT
D gene: NA; clone size: few; J gene: TRBJ2-6; V gene: TRBV29-1; CDR3 protein: CSVQGSGANVLTF; CDR3 DNA: TGCAGCGTGCAGGGGTCCGGGGCCAACGTCCTGACTTTC
D gene: NA; clone size: NA; J gene: TRBJ2-7; V gene: TRBV29-1; CDR3 protein: CSVGDAFYEQYF; CDR3 DNA: TGCAGCGTTGGGGACGCTTTCTACGAGCAGTACTTC
D gene: NA; clone size: NA; J gene: TRBJ2-1; V gene: TRBV29-1; CDR3 protein: CSVRATPRDEQFF; CDR3 DNA: TGCAGCGTTCGGGCTACCCCGAGGGATGAGCAGTTCTTC
D gene: NA; clone size: NA; J gene: TRBJ2-1; V gene: TRBV7-8; CDR3 protein: CASSSNRVDEQFF; CDR3 DNA: TGTGCCAGCAGCTCCAACAGGGTCGATGAGCAGTTCTTC
D gene: TRBD1; clone size: NA; J gene: TRBJ1-2; V gene: TRBV7-2; CDR3 protein: CASSRRQGPDGYTF; CDR3 DNA: TGTGCCAGCAGCCGTAGACAGGGGCCTGATGGCTACACCTTC
D gene: TRBD2; clone size: NA; J gene: TRBJ2-3; V gene: TRBV29-1; CDR3 protein: CSVARRRGAGLAVTDTQYF; CDR3 DNA: TGCAGCGTTGCTCGGCGACGTGGTGCCGGACTAGCGGTCACAGATACGCAGTATTTT
D gene: TRBD1; clone size: NA; J gene: TRBJ1-1; V gene: TRBV27; CDR3 protein: CASSRQGLNEAFF; CDR3 DNA: TGTGCCAGCAGTCGACAGGGGTTAAATGAAGCTTTCTTT
D gene: TRBD2; clone size: NA; J gene: TRBJ2-3; V gene: TRBV2; CDR3 protein: CATFLAGGEDTQYF; CDR3 DNA: TGTGCCACCTTCCTAGCGGGGGGCGAGGATACGCAGTATTTT
D gene: NA; clone size: NA; J gene: TRBJ2-7; V gene: TRBV29-1; CDR3 protein: CSAGGGRDYEQYF; CDR3 DNA: TGCAGCGCCGGGGGCGGGAGAGACTACGAGCAGTACTTC
D gene: NA; clone size: NA; J gene: TRBJ2-1; V gene: TRBV2; CDR3 protein: CASSSGRLGLFNEQFF; CDR3 DNA: TGTGCCAGCAGTTCCGGTCGGCTCGGACTGTTCAATGAGCAGTTCTTC
D gene: NA; clone size: NA; J gene: TRBJ2-2; V gene: TRBV7-8; CDR3 protein: CASSLGGRTGELFF; CDR3 DNA: TGTGCCAGCAGCTTAGGAGGGCGAACCGGGGAGCTGTTTTTT
D gene: NA; clone size: NA; J gene: TRBJ2-4; V gene: TRBV30; CDR3 protein: CASIETSLAKNIQYF; CDR3 DNA: TGTGCCTCCATAGAAACTAGCCTAGCCAAAAACATTCAGTACTTC
D gene: NA; clone size: few; J gene: TRBJ2-7; V gene: TRBV29-1; CDR3 protein: CSVGGGSGDFNEQYF; CDR3 DNA: TGCAGCGTTGGCGGGGGCTCGGGGGATTTCAACGAGCAGTACTTC
D gene: NA; clone size: NA; J gene: TRBJ2-7; V gene: TRBV28; CDR3 protein: CASSYYSYEQYF; CDR3 DNA: TGTGCCAGCAGTTACTACTCCTACGAGCAGTACTTC
D gene: TRBD2; clone size: few; J gene: TRBJ2-3; V gene: TRBV7-9; CDR3 protein: CASSSGTTSGDPTDTQYF; CDR3 DNA: TGTGCCAGCAGCTCCGGAACGACTAGCGGCGACCCTACGGATACGCAGTATTTT
D gene: NA; clone size: few; J gene: TRBJ2-3; V gene: TRBV29-1; CDR3 protein: CSVEVGSSTDTQYF; CDR3 DNA: TGCAGCGTTGAAGTGGGGTCGAGCACAGATACGCAGTATTTT
D gene: NA; clone size: few; J gene: TRBJ2-3; V gene: TRBV5-1; CDR3 protein: CASSSWGQTQRDTQYF; CDR3 DNA: TGCGCCAGCAGCTCATGGGGGCAGACTCAGAGGGATACGCAGTATTTT
D gene: TRBD1; clone size: NA; J gene: TRBJ1-1; V gene: TRBV6-5; CDR3 protein: CASSSPWTGRNTEAFF; CDR3 DNA: TGTGCCAGCAGTTCCCCTTGGACAGGGAGGAACACTGAAGCTTTCTTT
D gene: NA; clone size: NA; J gene: TRBJ2-5; V gene: TRBV12-5; CDR3 protein: CASGLEETQYF; CDR3 DNA: TGTGCTAGTGGTTTGGAGGAGACCCAGTACTTC
D gene: TRBD2; clone size: NA; J gene: TRBJ2-5; V gene: TRBV30; CDR3 protein: CAWSRASGETQYF; CDR3 DNA: TGTGCCTGGAGTCGTGCTAGCGGGGAGACCCAGTACTTC
D gene: NA; clone size: NA; J gene: TRBJ2-5; V gene: TRBV28; CDR3 protein: CASSFGQGQETQYF; CDR3 DNA: TGTGCCAGCAGTTTCGGGCAGGGACAAGAGACCCAGTACTTC
D gene: NA; clone size: NA; J gene: TRBJ1-1; V gene: TRBV30; CDR3 protein: CAWSGKWEAFF; CDR3 DNA: TGTGCCTGGAGTGGGAAATGGGAAGCTTTCTTT
D gene: NA; clone size: NA; J gene: TRBJ2-7; V gene: TRBV30; CDR3 protein: CAWSVPPAYEQYF; CDR3 DNA: TGTGCCTGGAGTGTACCCCCTGCCTACGAGCAGTACTTC
D gene: TRBD1; clone size: few; J gene: TRBJ2-1; V gene: TRBV5-1; CDR3 protein: CASSLVPGGHEQFF; CDR3 DNA: TGCGCCAGCAGCTTGGTGCCAGGGGGCCATGAGCAGTTCTTC
D gene: NA; clone size: few; J gene: TRBJ1-2; V gene: TRBV28; CDR3 protein: CASSLNTARGYTF; CDR3 DNA: TGTGCCAGCAGTCTAAACACCGCTCGTGGCTACACCTTC
D gene: NA; clone size: once; J gene: TRBJ2-5; V gene: TRBV25-1; CDR3 protein: CASMKGTEETQYF; CDR3 DNA: TGTGCCAGCATGAAAGGGACTGAAGAGACCCAGTACTTC
D gene: TRBD1; clone size: few; J gene: TRBJ2-3; V gene: TRBV2; CDR3 protein: CASSEGQGTDTQYF; CDR3 DNA: TGTGCCAGCAGTGAGGGACAGGGGACAGATACGCAGTATTTT